A selection of T cell receptor beta chains follows, all from one sample in a study of T cell responses to AZD1222 COVID-19 vaccine. Profiled with immunoSEQ multiplex PCR; TCRdb holds only in-frame clones, not every one. The sample lists 110,000 or so clones; 88% were seen once. Here the sequenced sample was peripheral blood, taken 28 days after the second AZD1222 dose. The receptors originated from an adult who received the AZD1222 COVID-19 vaccine. Each CDR3 is given with its conserved first and last residue. D genes are given only for firm matches. Size is omitted from some rows. Given values are once, few, many or a class for expanded clones.

J gene | V gene | D gene | clone size | CDR3 protein | CDR3 DNA
TRBJ2-7 | TRBV19 | TRBD2 | . | CASSLGLAGDEQYF | TGTGCCAGTAGTTTGGGACTAGCGGGAGACGAGCAGTACTTC
TRBJ1-2 | TRBV28 | . | . | CASTFGAPGDYGYTF | TGTGCCAGCACCTTCGGGGCCCCAGGGGACTATGGCTACACCTTC
TRBJ2-3 | TRBV5-5 | . | . | CAGKAFEWATDTQYF | TGTGCCGGGAAAGCCTTCGAGTGGGCAACAGATACGCAGTATTTT
TRBJ2-1 | TRBV9 | . | . | CASSPTYNEQFF | TGTGCCAGCAGCCCGACCTACAATGAGCAGTTCTTC
TRBJ2-1 | TRBV12-3/TRBV12-4 | . | . | CASSDGDNEQFF | TGTGCCAGCAGCGACGGGGACAATGAGCAGTTCTTC
TRBJ1-3 | TRBV7-7 | . | . | CASSLRGDFGNTIYF | TGTGCCAGCAGCTTACGTGGGGATTTCGGAAACACCATATATTTT
TRBJ1-5 | TRBV6-5 | . | . | CASRRDRSNQPQHF | TGTGCCAGCAGACGCGACAGGAGCAATCAGCCCCAGCATTTT
TRBJ1-6 | TRBV18 | TRBD1 | . | CASSETGAYDSPLHF | TGTGCCAGCTCGGAAACAGGGGCCTACGATTCACCCCTCCACTTT
TRBJ2-3 | TRBV9 | . | . | CASSGDLATSTDTQYF | TGTGCCAGCAGCGGCGATCTAGCGACTAGCACAGATACGCAGTATTTT
TRBJ2-2 | TRBV18 | . | . | CASSPGLGSMNTGELFF | TGTGCCAGCTCACCGGGTCTCGGGTCGATGAACACCGGGGAGCTGTTTTTT
TRBJ2-5 | TRBV7-2 | . | . | CASSLGWGHETQYF | TGTGCCAGCAGCTTAGGATGGGGGCACGAGACCCAGTACTTC
TRBJ1-2 | TRBV6-5 | . | once | CASSNRDGVYGYTF | TGTGCCAGCAGCAACCGGGACGGTGTCTATGGCTACACCTTC
TRBJ2-5 | TRBV9 | . | . | CASSVTPGGGETQYF | TGTGCCAGCAGCGTAACACCCGGTGGAGGAGAGACCCAGTACTTC
TRBJ1-1 | TRBV6-4 | . | once | CASSDSQNTEAFF | TGTGCCAGCAGTGACTCACAGAACACTGAAGCTTTCTTT
TRBJ2-4 | TRBV19 | TRBD2 | . | CASSIVAGQNIQYF | TGTGCCAGTAGTATAGTAGCGGGCCAAAACATTCAGTACTTC
TRBJ1-2 | TRBV28 | TRBD1 | . | CAGTGGPDYGYTF | TGTGCCGGGACAGGGGGCCCCGACTATGGCTACACCTTC
TRBJ1-1 | TRBV5-4 | . | . | CASTSTFLNTEAFF | TGTGCCAGCACCTCAACGTTCTTGAACACTGAAGCTTTCTTT
TRBJ1-4 | TRBV19 | . | . | CASNGGTNEKLFF | TGTGCCAGTAATGGTGGGACTAATGAAAAACTGTTTTTT
TRBJ1-2 | TRBV21-1 | . | . | CASTPRRGGYTF | TGTGCCAGCACCCCAAGGAGGGGCGGCTACACCTTC
TRBJ1-2 | TRBV14 | TRBD1 | . | CASSQDLPGGHGYTF | TGTGCCAGCAGCCAAGATCTCCCAGGGGGTCATGGCTACACCTTC
TRBJ2-7 | TRBV11-2 | . | . | CASSLNWGSSYEQYF | TGTGCCAGCAGCTTAAATTGGGGGTCCTCCTACGAGCAGTACTTC
TRBJ2-5 | TRBV6-5 | TRBD2 | . | CATQLAGGPGETQYF | TGTGCCACCCAACTAGCGGGAGGGCCAGGGGAGACCCAGTACTTC
TRBJ2-3 | TRBV11-2 | TRBD1 | . | CASSLEFDRGRKDTQYF | TGTGCCAGCAGCTTAGAGTTTGACAGGGGGCGGAAAGATACGCAGTATTTT
TRBJ2-7 | TRBV28 | TRBD1 | . | CASSLWDKRGQGSYEQYF | TGTGCCAGCAGTTTATGGGATAAAAGGGGACAGGGCTCCTACGAGCAGTACTTC
TRBJ2-3 | TRBV30 | . | . | CAWSAPGRGLDTQYF | TGTGCCTGGAGTGCTCCGGGGCGCGGGTTGGATACGCAGTATTTT
TRBJ1-1 | TRBV6-1 | . | . | CASSEARGGGRRNTEAFF | TGTGCCAGCAGTGAAGCGCGTGGAGGGGGGCGCCGGAACACTGAAGCTTTCTTT
TRBJ2-5 | TRBV10-2 | TRBD2 | . | CASSAGLTSGQETQYF | TGCGCCAGCAGTGCGGGCCTTACTAGCGGTCAAGAGACCCAGTACTTC
TRBJ1-2 | TRBV20-1 | . | . | CSASSDGNYGYTF | TGCAGTGCTAGTTCCGACGGTAACTATGGCTACACCTTC
TRBJ2-1 | TRBV4-2 | TRBD2 | . | CASSQDAAGYLNEQFF | TGTGCCAGCAGCCAAGACGCAGCGGGATATTTGAATGAGCAGTTCTTC
TRBJ1-1 | TRBV29-1 | . | . | CSVSDGMNTEAFF | TGCAGCGTTTCGGACGGAATGAACACTGAAGCTTTCTTT
TRBJ1-1 | TRBV19 | . | . | CASKGVTEAFF | TGTGCCTCAAAGGGGGTCACTGAAGCTTTCTTT
TRBJ2-5 | TRBV5-6 | . | . | CASSWPGEETQYF | TGTGCCAGCAGCTGGCCCGGGGAGGAGACCCAGTACTTC
TRBJ2-7 | TRBV27 | TRBD2 | . | CASSRPPLAGGFDEQYF | TGTGCCAGCAGTCGCCCGCCCCTAGCGGGAGGTTTCGACGAGCAGTACTTC
TRBJ2-3 | TRBV9 | TRBD2 | . | CASSGGLEAPWGQYF | TGTGCCAGCAGCGGTGGACTAGAGGCCCCGTGGGGGCAGTATTTT
TRBJ2-1 | TRBV7-9 | TRBD2 | few | CASSLTSGSNEQFF | TGTGCCAGCAGCTTAACCAGCGGGAGCAATGAGCAGTTCTTC
TRBJ1-1 | TRBV3-1/TRBV3-2 | TRBD1 | . | CASSQGAGGTEAFF | TGTGCCAGCAGCCAAGGAGCAGGGGGAACTGAAGCTTTCTTT
TRBJ1-5 | TRBV2 | . | . | CASSDVVGNQPQHF | TGTGCCAGCAGTGATGTTGTGGGCAATCAGCCCCAGCATTTT
TRBJ2-7 | TRBV19 | TRBD2 | . | CASSIARGLAGYEQYF | TGTGCCAGTAGTATAGCCCGAGGACTAGCGGGCTACGAGCAGTACTTC
TRBJ2-5 | TRBV24-1 | . | once | CATSDIRGPQGTETQYF | TGTGCCACCAGTGATATAAGGGGACCACAGGGAACAGAGACCCAGTACTTC
TRBJ2-5 | TRBV12-3/TRBV12-4 | . | . | CASSVGGAETQYF | TGTGCCAGCAGCGTTGGGGGGGCTGAGACCCAGTACTTC
TRBJ2-3 | TRBV10-3 | TRBD2 | . | CAISESSGGPDTQYF | TGTGCCATCAGTGAGTCTAGCGGGGGCCCAGATACGCAGTATTTT
TRBJ1-2 | TRBV6-2/TRBV6-3 | . | . | CASSYSNVKSLYTF | TGTGCCAGCAGTTACTCGAATGTGAAATCTCTCTACACCTTC
TRBJ2-6 | TRBV4-2 | . | . | CASSQESGSGANVLTF | TGTGCCAGCAGCCAAGAATCAGGCTCTGGGGCCAACGTCCTGACTTTC
TRBJ2-3 | TRBV27 | TRBD2 | . | CASTTSGSTDTQYF | TGTGCCAGCACGACTAGCGGTAGCACAGATACGCAGTATTTT
TRBJ1-2 | TRBV28 | . | . | CASSSHSTEGYTF | TGTGCCAGCAGCTCTCACTCGACGGAAGGCTACACCTTC
TRBJ2-6 | TRBV30 | . | . | CAEGEGSGANVLTF | TGTGCCGAAGGAGAAGGCTCTGGGGCCAACGTCCTGACTTTC
TRBJ2-5 | TRBV21-1 | . | once | CASSREQETQYF | TGTGCCAGCAGCAGGGAACAAGAGACCCAGTACTTC
TRBJ2-1 | TRBV18 | . | . | CASSPQNNEQFF | TGTGCCAGCTCACCTCAGAACAATGAGCAGTTCTTC